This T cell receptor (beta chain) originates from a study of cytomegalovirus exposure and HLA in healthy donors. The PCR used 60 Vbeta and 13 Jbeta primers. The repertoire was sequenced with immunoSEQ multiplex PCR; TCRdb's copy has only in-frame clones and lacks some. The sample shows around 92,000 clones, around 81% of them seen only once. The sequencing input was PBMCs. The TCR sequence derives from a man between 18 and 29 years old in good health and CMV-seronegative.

The CDR3 DNA reads as TGTGCCAGCCGACAGGAGGCTGAAGCTTTCTTT. This translates into CASRQEAEAFF. The chain links TRBV2 to TRBJ1-1, with a tentative D call TRBD1 (6 bases). The V end was cut by 8 bases, the J end by 6 bases, with 10 bases between. CDR1 and CDR2 (germline): SNHLY, FYNNEI. The CDR3 is 11 amino acids.